Below, 7 T cell receptor beta chains from the same sample are listed, as sequenced in a study of CD8 T cells in Susac syndrome (dated by TCRdb to the late 2010s). To prepare the library, the immunoSEQ multiplex PCR assay was applied. RNA was extracted using the RNeasy kit, and about 0.45 to 1 microgram was reverse transcribed with random hexamers. The raw public reads went through TCRdb reprocessing: fastp at Q25, MiXCR clone calling, in-frame beta chains kept. CDR3 protein sequences are deduplicated, and each keeps its most common genes and DNA. For this sample there are under 25,000 distinct CDR3 sequences; just under 95% appear just once. The ten largest account for about 0.27% of the sample. Sequencing was performed on CD8+ T cells from PBMCs. These receptors came from a human donor in good health.

CDR3 in DNA: TGTGCCAGCAGCTTTGGGCTAGCGGGGGGAAGCTCCTACAATGAGCAGTTCTTC. This translates into CASSFGLAGGSSYNEQFF. This sequence joins TRBV7-9 and TRBJ2-1; 11 nucleotides align to TRBD2. V lost 3 bases and J lost 0; bases outside the gene matches: 7. Germline values: CDR1 SEHNR, CDR2 FQNEAQ (reference sequence). The CDR3 has 18 amino acids.

CDR3 in amino acids: CASSIVGGGLQETQYF. Here the CDR3 DNA reads TGTGCCAGTAGTATTGTGGGCGGGGGCCTCCAAGAGACCCAGTACTTC. The rearrangement links TRBV19 to TRBJ2-5; a possible D gene is TRBD2 (7 bases). CDR3 length equals 16 residues. Germline lookup yields CDR1 LNHDA and CDR2 SQIVND (reference sequence). V was trimmed by 3 bases and J by 1 base, leaving 15 bases between them.

The chain links TRBV19 to TRBJ2-1, with TRBD2 identical over 12 bases. Germline V gives CDR1 LNHDA, CDR2 SQIVND (reference sequence). The CDR3 is made up of 15 amino acids. With V trimmed by 3 bases and J by 6 bases, 3 bases remained unmatched. CDR3 protein: CASSIWTSGANEQFF. In nucleotides, the CDR3 is TGTGCCAGTAGTATCTGGACTAGCGGGGCCAATGAGCAGTTCTTC.

The chain joins TRBV13 to TRBJ1-1; 8 nucleotides match TRBD1. With 4 bases clipped from V and 1 base from J, the junction kept 8 bases outside the gene matches. The CDR3 sequence is 16 residues long. The germline V gene has CDR1 PRHDT and CDR2 FYEKMQ (reference sequence). CDR3 amino acids: CASSSPTGAKNTEAFF. The DNA of the CDR3 is TGTGCCAGCAGCTCTCCGACAGGGGCTAAGAACACTGAAGCTTTCTTT. Full variable domain (rest looked up from reference TRBV13 and TRBJ1-1): AAGVIQSPRHLIKEKRETATLKCYPIPRHDTVYWYQQGPGQDPQFLISFYEKMQSDKGSIPDRFSAQQFSDYHSELNMSSLELGDSALYFCASSSPTGAKNTEAFFGQGTRLTVV.

The chain recombines TRBV20-1 with TRBJ2-1, with a possible D match to TRBD2 (6 bases). This CDR3 is 14 amino acids long. Trimming cost V 4 bases and J 4 bases, with 14 bases left between them. The germline V gene encodes CDR1 DFQATT and CDR2 SNEGSKA (reference sequence). The DNA for the CDR3 is TGCAGTGCTATTTCGGGGGAAGATTACAATGAGCAGTTCTTC. Translated, it gives CSAISGEDYNEQFF.

Only one count was recorded for this clonotype. The chain recombines TRBV5-6 with TRBJ2-1, with D perhaps TRBD2 (6 bases). The germline CDR1 and CDR2 sequences are SGHDT and YYEEEE. The CDR3 spans 17 residues. Trimming cost V 0 bases and J 0 bases, with 13 bases left between them. The CDR3 bases are TGTGCCAGCAGCTTGGGCGTGGCCGGGGGCTCCTACAATGAGCAGTTCTTC. Translation gives CASSLGVAGGSYNEQFF.

CDR3 loop: CASSQERGGPDTQYF. The DNA of the CDR3 is TGCGCCAGCAGCCAAGAGCGGGGGGGCCCAGATACGCAGTATTTT. The rearrangement joins TRBV4-3 to TRBJ2-3; 9 bases fit TRBD2. The CDR3 consists of 15 residues. V shed 0 bases, J shed 4 bases, and the junction held 2 bases outside the gene matches. Germline V gene sequence: CDR1 LGHNA, CDR2 YSLEER.